Given below is one T cell receptor (beta chain) in context. The data were obtained in a study of T cell responses to AZD1222 COVID-19 vaccine. In germline, CDR1 is MDHEN, CDR2 SYDVKM. V was clipped by 4 bases and J by 8 bases, with 11 bases between them. The CDR3 extends over 13 amino acids. Here immunoSEQ multiplex PCR was the method, and the copy in TCRdb shows in-frame clones only, minus some. This sample has around 120,000 clones; roughly 90% occur once, and the top ten carry roughly a tenth. This TCR was sampled from an adult in good health. The chain recombines TRBV28 with TRBJ1-4, with D unclear. The starting material was peripheral blood, obtained on day 0 of AZD1222 vaccination. CDR3 region: CASSSNHGEKLFF. CDR3 sequence (DNA): TGTGCCAGCAGTTCCAATCATGGGGAAAAACTGTTTTTT.